This TCR beta chain was sequenced in a study of neurological immune-mediated disorders. CDR1 is SGHTA, CDR2 FQGNSA, per germline. The CDR3 length is 16 residues. The V end lost 5 bases, the J end lost 4 bases, and 17 bases lay between the germline ends. This clonotype was seen ten or more times. The authors produced cDNA by 5'RACE using 10-nucleotide random UMIs. Using its own MiXCR run on the 5' RACE reads, TCRdb lists one record per CDR3 protein. Of tens of thousands of distinct CDR3 sequences listed, less than 8.5% are singletons. The group of healthy controls was made up of people who were blood bank volunteers in Maryland, USA. 2 million unsorted PBMCs were stored in RNAlater at -80 °C before RNA extraction.

The sequencing sample was made of PBMCs. The source is a woman aged 40-49 years in good health. J is TRBJ2-2 and V is TRBV7-2; D tentatively reads TRBD1 or TRBD2 (5 bases each). The CDR3 protein is CASSPHGGGGTGELFF. CDR3 nucleotide sequence: TGTGCCAGCAGCCCCCATGGGGGTGGGGGCACCGGGGAGCTGTTTTTT. The whole variable domain, filled in from reference TRBV7-2 and TRBJ2-2, reads GAGVSQSPSNKVTEKGKDVELRCDPISGHTALYWYRQSLGQGLEFLIYFQGNSAPDKSGLPSDRFSAERTGGSVSTLTIQRTQQEDSAVYLCASSPHGGGGTGELFFGEGSRLTVL.